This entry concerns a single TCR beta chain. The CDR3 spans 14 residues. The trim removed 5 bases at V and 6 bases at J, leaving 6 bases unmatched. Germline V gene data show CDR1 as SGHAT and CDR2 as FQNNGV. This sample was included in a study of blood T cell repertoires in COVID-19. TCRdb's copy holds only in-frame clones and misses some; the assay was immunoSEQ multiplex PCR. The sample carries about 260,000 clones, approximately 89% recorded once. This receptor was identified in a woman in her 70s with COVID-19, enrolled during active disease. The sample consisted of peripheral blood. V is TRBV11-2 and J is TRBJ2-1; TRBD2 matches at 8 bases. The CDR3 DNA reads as TGTGCCAGCAGCCCGGGACTAGATCCCAATGAGCAGTTCTTC. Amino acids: CASSPGLDPNEQFF.